The next 32 T cell receptor beta chains were all read from a single sample in a study of lymphopenia after photon versus proton radiotherapy. Sequencing was performed with immunoSEQ multiplex PCR; in TCRdb, only in-frame clones are kept and a portion is missing. The sample consists of about 45,000 clones, over 75% of them appearing once. Sequencing used peripheral blood, obtained from a patient treated with photon-based radiotherapy. Every receptor here comes from a man between 40 and 49 years old with gastric cancer.

J is TRBJ2-7 and V is TRBV6-1; D remains unclear. The CDR3 has 11 amino acids. The V end lost 5 bases, the J end lost 3 bases, and 5 bases lay between the germline ends. Per germline, CDR1 MNHNS and CDR2 SASEGT. CDR3 sequence (DNA): TGTGCCAGCAGTATAGGCTACGAGCAGTACTTC. Amino acid sequence: CASSIGYEQYF.

J is TRBJ2-7 and V is TRBV30; perhaps TRBD1 as D (5 bases). Between the trimmed V and J ends, which lost 0 bases and 6 bases, there was a span of 9 bases. Germline CDR1 and CDR2: GTSNPN and SVGIG (reference sequence). The CDR3 consists of 12 residues. Here the CDR3 reads CAWSVQGAEQYF. CDR3 sequence (DNA): TGTGCCTGGAGTGTACAAGGGGCCGAGCAGTACTTC.

CDR3 sequence reads: CASSLAGGEQYF. In DNA form, the CDR3 reads TGCGCCAGCAGCTTGGCCGGGGGCGAGCAGTACTTC. The chain joins TRBV5-1 to TRBJ2-7; D is possibly TRBD2 (6 bases). The ends were cut back, 0 bases at V and 6 bases at J, with 7 bases in the middle. Germline assignment: CDR1 SGHRS and CDR2 YFSETQ. There are 12 residues in the CDR3.

V is TRBV19 and J is TRBJ1-5; the match to TRBD1 covers 7 bases. With 3 bases clipped from V and 3 bases from J, the junction kept 5 bases outside the gene matches. The V gene's germline CDR1 is LNHDA and CDR2 SQIVND (reference sequence). The CDR3 is 15 residues long. The CDR3 loop is CASSMGDRDNQPQHF. The CDR3 region has the DNA TGTGCCAGTAGTATGGGTGACAGGGACAATCAGCCCCAGCATTTT.

The V and J genes are TRBV4-1 and TRBJ2-3; D unresolved. The CDR3 runs 12 residues. Germline V gene lookup returns CDR1 MGHRA and CDR2 YSYEKL. Trimming removed 1 base from V and 5 bases from J, with 4 bases in between. The CDR3 is CASSQGEDTQYF. The CDR3 nucleotides are TGCGCCAGCAGCCAAGGTGAAGATACGCAGTATTTT.

The rearrangement joins TRBV7-3 to TRBJ2-3, with 7 bases matching TRBD2. Germline CDR1 and CDR2: SGHTA and FQGTGA. The ends lost 1 base at V and 2 bases at J; junction bases unmatched: 9. The CDR3 totals 17 residues. The CDR3 loop reads CASSLRGGSGYTDTQYF. CDR3 DNA sequence: TGTGCCAGCAGCTTAAGGGGCGGGAGCGGGTACACAGATACGCAGTATTTT.

V is TRBV6-1 and J is TRBJ2-3; tentative D call: TRBD1 (5 bases). The CDR3 contains 15 residues. The V gene's germline CDR1 is MNHNS and CDR2 SASEGT. Trimming shortened V by 6 bases and J by 0 bases, and 13 bases separated the two germline ends. Here the CDR3 DNA reads TGTGCCAGCAGGCAGGGTCACGCTAGCACAGATACGCAGTATTTT. Residues: CASRQGHASTDTQYF.

CDR3: CASSGTPNSELFF. CDR3 nucleotides: TGTGCCAGCTCCGGGACGCCGAACTCTGAACTGTTTTTT. The chain has TRBV18 and TRBJ1-4, with a tentative D call TRBD1 (5 bases). Trimming removed 6 bases at V and 12 bases at J, with 17 bases between. The CDR3 runs to 13 residues. Germline CDR1 and CDR2: KGHSH and LQKENI.

The rearrangement joins TRBV7-2 to TRBJ2-2; the match to TRBD2 covers 12 bases. The CDR3 loop spans 18 amino acids. The J segment lost 3 bases and the V segment lost 3 bases, leaving 8 bases of the junction unmatched. Germline V CDR1 and CDR2: SGHTA, FQGNSA. In nucleotides, the CDR3 is TGTGCCAGCAGCTTCCCTAGCGGGGGGGCATCGGACACCGGGGAGCTGTTTTTT. It is translated as CASSFPSGGASDTGELFF.

V and J are TRBV5-5 and TRBJ2-7, with D unresolved. Per germline, CDR1 SGHKS and CDR2 YYEKEE (reference sequence). This CDR3 has 14 amino acids. With 0 bases removed from V and 3 bases from J, the gap between germline ends came to 10 bases. CDR3: CASSLVGNIYEQYF. The CDR3 DNA reads TGTGCCAGCAGCTTGGTTGGGAATATCTACGAGCAGTACTTC.

V gene TRBV5-1 combines with J gene TRBJ2-2, with 10 bases that match TRBD1. CDR3 size: 17 residues. The junction had 8 bases not matched to a gene; V was cut back by 2 bases and J by 4 bases. In germline, CDR1 is SGHRS, CDR2 YFSETQ. In DNA, the CDR3 is TGCGCCAGCAGCTTAATGGGACAGGGGACTGGCACCGGGGAGCTGTTTTTT. This gives the protein CASSLMGQGTGTGELFF.

The chain carries TRBV9 and TRBJ2-7; D possibly corresponds to TRBD2 (5 bases). CDR3 length: 14 amino acids. Trimming stripped 0 bases from V and 4 bases from J, with 11 bases between. Per germline, CDR1 SGDLS and CDR2 YYNGEE. This chain's CDR3 is CASSVGGGRYEQYF. CDR3 coding DNA: TGTGCCAGCAGCGTAGGCGGAGGAAGATACGAGCAGTACTTC.

This clone occurred once. V and J are TRBV27 and TRBJ1-6, with 8 bases fitting TRBD1. This CDR3 is built from 18 residues. From germline, CDR1 is MNHEY and CDR2 SMNVEV (reference sequence). V lost 1 base, J lost 5 bases, and 10 bases stayed unmatched. CDR3 bases: TGTGCCAGCAGTTTATTGGGACAGGTAAACATAAATAATTCACCCCTCCACTTT. This codes for CASSLLGQVNINNSPLHF.

In this sample, this clone turned up once. The chain links TRBV18 to TRBJ2-5, with unresolved D. The CDR3 totals 13 residues. With 8 bases removed from V and 1 base from J, the gap between germline ends came to 11 bases. The V gene's germline CDR1 is KGHSH and CDR2 LQKENI. In nucleotides, the CDR3 is TGTGCCAGCGCACGGCTCGTCCAAGAGACCCAGTACTTC. It is translated as CASARLVQETQYF.

The chain joins TRBV9 to TRBJ2-3, with D unresolved. Looked up from germline, CDR1 is SGDLS and CDR2 is YYNGEE. Trimming removed 0 bases at V and 2 bases at J, with 7 bases between. The CDR3 covers 14 residues. In DNA, the CDR3 is TGTGCCAGCAGCGTAGGTTGGGCCACAGATACGCAGTATTTT. Its translation: CASSVGWATDTQYF.

This clone was picked up one time. The chain joins TRBV6-5 to TRBJ1-2; no firm D call. Germline V gene sequence: CDR1 MNHEY, CDR2 SVGAGI. Trimming took off 6 bases at V and 3 bases at J, with 17 bases between the two ends. The CDR3 length is 15 residues. The CDR3 nucleotides are TGTGCCAGCAGCCCTGACCTAATCCCGTACTATGGCTACACCTTC. It encodes CASSPDLIPYYGYTF.

The chain uses TRBV21-1 and TRBJ1-2. TRBV21-1 constitutes a pseudogene. The CDR3 length is 12 residues. The CDR3 DNA is TGTGCCAGCAGAAAGGCGCACTATGGCTACACCTTC. Its translation is CASRKAHYGYTF.

This chain connects TRBV6-1 to TRBJ2-3, with 8 bases fitting TRBD1. The V gene's germline CDR1 is MNHNS and CDR2 SASEGT. V shed 3 bases, J shed 2 bases, and the junction held 10 bases outside the gene matches. The CDR3 spans 17 residues. Here the CDR3 reads CASSEWGQVPDTDTQYF. The CDR3 DNA reads TGTGCCAGCAGTGAGTGGGGACAGGTCCCTGACACAGATACGCAGTATTTT.

V is TRBV5-1 and J is TRBJ2-3, with TRBD1 identical over 8 bases. Trimming took 3 bases from V and 0 from J; bases not matched to a gene: 3. Germline lookup yields CDR1 SGHRS and CDR2 YFSETQ. This CDR3 has 15 amino acids. In DNA form, the CDR3 reads TGCGCCAGCAGCTCGACAGGGGCTAGCACAGATACGCAGTATTTT. Protein: CASSSTGASTDTQYF. The full variable domain, completed using reference TRBV5-1 and TRBJ2-3, is KAGVTQTPRYLIKTRGQQVTLSCSPISGHRSVSWYQQTPGQGLQFLFEYFSETQRNKGNFPGRFSGRQFSNSRSEMNVSTLELGDSALYLCASSSTGASTDTQYFGPGTRLTVL.

The table lists this clone with a count of one. This sequence joins TRBV6-1 and TRBJ2-7; 8 bases line up with TRBD1. This CDR3 comprises 14 residues. V shed 5 bases and J 3 bases; nucleotides not matched to a gene: 6. Germline assignment: CDR1 MNHNS and CDR2 SASEGT. The CDR3 region is CASSRAGTGYEQYF. Here the CDR3 DNA reads TGTGCCAGCAGTCGGGCCGGGACAGGCTACGAGCAGTACTTC.

In the case of this clone: The sample carries other DNA sequences with the same CDR3. V gene TRBV6-5 combines with J gene TRBJ1-2; D remains ambiguous. Trimming took off 0 bases at V and 1 base at J, with 6 bases between the two ends. The germline V gene has CDR1 MNHEY and CDR2 SVGAGI. The length of the CDR3 is 14 residues. The CDR3 DNA sequence: TGTGCCAGCAGTTACTCGGGCGGTAACTATGGCTACACCTTC. Protein: CASSYSGGNYGYTF.

The rearrangement joins TRBV18 to TRBJ2-6, with D unclear. CDR3 size: 13 residues. Germline values: CDR1 KGHSH, CDR2 LQKENI. V lost 8 bases, J lost 0 bases, and 5 bases lay in between. The CDR3 DNA reads TGTGCCAGCCTATACTCTGGGGCCAACGTCCTGACTTTC. This gives the protein CASLYSGANVLTF.

Here the CDR3 DNA reads TGTGCCAGCAATAGGACCGACAGGGGCCAAGAGACCCAGTACTTC. Amino acid sequence: CASNRTDRGQETQYF. This rearrangement joins TRBV6-4 to TRBJ2-5, with TRBD1 identical over 8 bases. Germline trimming cut 7 bases from V and 1 base from J; bases unmatched to any gene: 8. Germline values: CDR1 MRHNA, CDR2 SNTAGT. The length of the CDR3 is 15 residues.

This chain uses TRBV4-1 with TRBJ1-6; D unclear. Germline V gene sequence: CDR1 MGHRA, CDR2 YSYEKL. CDR3 length: 15 residues. V lost 0 bases and J 6 bases, leaving 9 bases between the germline ends. The CDR3 loop reads CASSQEGQVNSPLHF. The CDR3 nucleotides read TGCGCCAGCAGCCAAGAAGGGCAGGTTAATTCACCCCTCCACTTT.

J is TRBJ1-4 and V is TRBV10-3; TRBD1 agrees at 8 bases. This CDR3 is built from 14 residues. CDR1 and CDR2 (germline): ENHRY, SYGVKD. V was pared by 5 bases and J by 6 bases, with 5 bases of the junction left unmatched. The CDR3 DNA reads TGTGCCATCAGTATATCAGGGGGCCATGAAAAACTGTTTTTT. Protein sequence: CAISISGGHEKLFF.

The chain recombines TRBV6-1 with TRBJ2-7; TRBD2 matches at 7 bases. Trimming at V came to 2 bases and at J to 7 bases, leaving 8 bases not matched to a gene. CDR1 is MNHNS and CDR2 is SASEGT in the germline V gene. The CDR3 has 14 amino acids. CDR3: CASSEYRGEGEQYF. The CDR3 DNA reads TGTGCCAGCAGTGAATATCGGGGGGAAGGGGAGCAGTACTTC.

CDR3 sequence reads: CASSLSPEASPAEQYF. CDR3 nucleotides: TGCGCCAGCAGCTTATCCCCGGAGGCCTCCCCTGCCGAGCAGTACTTC. This rearrangement joins TRBV5-1 to TRBJ2-7; weak D call: TRBD2 (5 bases). Trimming removed 2 bases at V and 6 bases at J, with 21 bases between. The CDR3 covers 16 residues. CDR1 is SGHRS and CDR2 is YFSETQ in the germline V gene.

V and J are TRBV30 and TRBJ2-2, with 9 bases aligning to TRBD1. The ends lost 3 bases at V and 7 bases at J; junction bases unmatched: 9. Looked up from germline, CDR1 is GTSNPN and CDR2 is SVGIG (reference sequence). CDR3 size: 15 residues. The CDR3 DNA reads as TGTGCCTGGAGAAACGGGGGACAGGGTGGCGGGGAGCTGTTTTTT. Its translation: CAWRNGGQGGGELFF.

This sequence joins TRBV19 and TRBJ1-4; tentative D call: TRBD1 (6 bases). The CDR3 contains 16 residues. V lost 4 bases to trimming and J lost 0 bases, with 12 bases between them. Germline-derived CDR1 and CDR2 are LNHDA and SQIVND (reference sequence). The CDR3 bases are TGTGCCAGTAGTACGGGGGGCGGACCAACTAATGAAAAACTGTTTTTT. Protein: CASSTGGGPTNEKLFF.

The chain employs TRBV5-1 and TRBJ2-1, with D maybe TRBD2 (5 bases). The CDR3 sequence is 15 residues long. Germline CDR1 is SGHRS and CDR2 is YFSETQ. V was clipped by 0 bases and J by 5 bases, with 12 bases between them. The CDR3 region is CASSLAATNNNEQFF. Written as DNA, the CDR3 is TGCGCCAGCAGCTTGGCCGCGACTAACAACAATGAGCAGTTCTTC.

V and J are TRBV30 and TRBJ1-2, with 10 bases that match TRBD1. Germline V gene sequence: CDR1 GTSNPN, CDR2 SVGIG (reference sequence). This CDR3 contains 17 residues. Trimming removed 1 base from V and 4 bases from J; junction bases left unmatched: 12. CDR3 sequence (DNA): TGTGCCTGGAGTGGAGGGGACAGGGGAGGTAATACCTATGGCTACACCTTC. Its protein is CAWSGGDRGGNTYGYTF.

V usage is TRBV4-3 and J usage is TRBJ1-3; 10 bases match TRBD1. The length of the CDR3 is 16 residues. The V gene end was trimmed by 4 bases and the J gene end by 0 bases; junction bases not matched to a gene: 3. Germline CDR1 reads LGHNA; CDR2 reads YSLEER. The CDR3 coding sequence is TGCGCCAGCAGCCGGGACAGGGGATACTCTGGAAACACCATATATTTT. Encoded protein: CASSRDRGYSGNTIYF.